One TCR beta chain is described in this entry. Other DNA sequences of this sample code for an identical CDR3. Produced via immunoSEQ multiplex PCR; TCRdb's table is partial and in-frame only. The sample contains approximately 360,000 clones, under 90% of which appear only once. The data belong to a study of Ad26.COV2.S vaccination and SARS-CoV-2 variants. Study at large: In the study, Ad26.COV2.S was injected intramuscularly once, or twice 56 days apart.

The treatment was: around 19 received Ad26.COV2.S at low or high dose, single or two shots; roughly 5 received placebo; per-sample allocation not given. It was on day 63 after the first vaccine or placebo injection that samples were taken. V lost 1 base, J lost 1 base, and 2 bases lay in between. Germline CDR1 and CDR2: SGHAT and FQNNGV. The length of the CDR3 is 12 residues. The V and J genes are TRBV11-2 and TRBJ2-7, with D uncertain. The sequence was obtained from a person aged 18 to 65 who received the Ad26.COV2.S COVID-19 vaccine or a placebo. The specimen was peripheral blood, collected in a trial of Ad26.COV2.S vaccine versus placebo. The CDR3 sequence is CASSLASYEQYF. DNA for the CDR3: TGTGCCAGCAGCTTAGCTTCCTACGAGCAGTACTTC.